This T cell receptor (beta chain) is drawn from a study of T cells in Graves' hyperthyroidism and ophthalmopathy. Whole-study findings and limits: Appearing also in blood were most of the thyroid clonotypes expanded above 0.001. Progression to ophthalmopathy was predicted a median of approximately 6.4 months early.

The investigators amplified TCR beta CDR3 regions from RNA transcripts. Using the HTBI primer set, a first-round RT-PCR was run on the TCR CDR3. TCRdb re-analysed the multiplex PCR reads in MiXCR, keeping a single row per CDR3 protein. In the table there are around 300,000 distinct CDR3 sequences, approximately 15% of which are singletons. Unmatched junction bases numbered 2, after V lost 3 bases and J lost 7 bases. The germline V gene encodes CDR1 MNHGY and CDR2 SVAAGI. The CDR3 has 14 residues. Turning to this clonotype: Its matching antigen is unknown.

If no ophthalmopathy progression occurred within 18 months, Graves' hyperthyroidism was stable. Patients showing uncontrolled infection, other autoimmune disease, pregnancy or lactation were ineligible. This sequence originates from a woman under 40 with Graves' hyperthyroidism. Sequenced: blood. V is TRBV6-9 and J is TRBJ1-6; 8 nucleotides line up with TRBD1. The CDR3 here is CASSYAGGNSPLHF. The CDR3 region has the DNA TGTGCCAGCAGTTACGCAGGGGGCAATTCACCCCTCCACTTT.